The 16 T cell receptor beta chains below come from one sample, sequenced in a study of blood T cells in healthy people across ages. A second roughly 6 to 11 cycle PCR used barcoded and J-beta primers. TCRdb re-derived calls from the 5' RACE reads in MiXCR, one entry per CDR3 protein. This sample yields over 950,000 distinct CDR3 sequences, of which under 40% are seen a single time; under 15% belongs to the top ten. The sequenced material came from blood. These receptor sequences come from a young man in good health.

This clonotype was seen a handful of times. The J gene is TRBJ1-2, the V gene TRBV13; possibly TRBD1 for D (5 bases). CDR3 length: 12 residues. Germline CDR1 PRHDT, CDR2 FYEKMQ (reference sequence). V lost 4 bases and J lost 7, with 10 bases in between. In DNA, the CDR3 is TGTGCCAGCAGCTCGCAGGGCGGTGGCTACACCTTC. Translated: CASSSQGGGYTF.

V and J are TRBV7-9 and TRBJ1-2; D is perhaps TRBD1 (6 bases). Germline assignment: CDR1 SEHNR and CDR2 FQNEAQ (reference sequence). The CDR3 is made up of 15 amino acids. With 5 bases removed from V and 2 bases from J, the gap between germline ends came to 15 bases. As DNA, the CDR3 is TGTGCCAGCAGCCTAACCTCCGGACAGAACTATGGCTACACCTTC. Its translation is CASSLTSGQNYGYTF.

V is TRBV3-1 and J is TRBJ2-1; a weak D match, TRBD2 (5 bases). This CDR3 has 16 residues. V lost 4 bases and J 1 base, leaving 14 bases between the germline ends. The V gene's germline CDR1 is LGHDT and CDR2 YNNKEL (reference sequence). CDR3 sequence: CASSRNARGSYNEQFF. CDR3 sequence (DNA): TGTGCCAGCAGCCGTAACGCCCGAGGGTCCTACAATGAGCAGTTCTTC.

The table lists this clonotype with a count of one. The V call is TRBV4-2, the J call TRBJ2-3; the D is unclear. This CDR3 comprises 14 residues. CDR1 is LGHNA and CDR2 is YNFKEQ in the germline V gene. Between the trimmed V and J ends, which lost 4 bases and 5 bases, there was a span of 13 bases. In DNA form, the CDR3 reads TGTGCCAGCAGCCTCCGTATTGGGCAAGATACGCAGTATTTT. Translation: CASSLRIGQDTQYF.

The rearrangement links TRBV5-1 to TRBJ2-1, with D tentatively TRBD2 (6 bases). V was shortened by 5 bases and J by 0 bases, with 12 bases between the two germline ends. There are 15 residues in the CDR3. Germline CDR1 reads SGHRS; CDR2 reads YFSETQ. The CDR3 is CASRPGEASYNEQFF. The DNA of the CDR3 is TGCGCCAGCAGACCCGGGGAGGCCTCCTACAATGAGCAGTTCTTC.

In its sample, this clonotype was seen many times. This rearrangement joins TRBV4-3 to TRBJ2-3; TRBD2 agrees at 11 bases. CDR1 and CDR2 (germline): LGHNA, YSLEER. Trimming cost V 2 bases and J 1 base; bases outside gene matches: 2. This CDR3 has 16 amino acids. CDR3 sequence reads: CASSQNSGGGTDTQYF. The CDR3 nucleotides are TGCGCCAGCAGCCAAAATAGCGGGGGGGGCACAGATACGCAGTATTTT.

A few counts support this clonotype. J is TRBJ1-4 and V is TRBV25-1; no clear D gene. The CDR3 length is 17 residues. Germline CDR1 reads MGHDK; CDR2 reads SYGVNS. Trimming stripped 3 bases from V and 0 bases from J, with 14 bases between. The CDR3 reads CASSDPLWSSTNEKLFF. Written as DNA, the CDR3 is TGTGCCAGCAGTGACCCCCTTTGGAGTTCAACTAATGAAAAACTGTTTTTT.

This rearrangement joins TRBV20-1 to TRBJ2-5; D call uncertain. Looked up from germline, CDR1 is DFQATT and CDR2 is SNEGSKA (reference sequence). This CDR3 contains 13 residues. V lost 4 bases to trimming and J lost 2 bases, with 11 bases between them. The CDR3 DNA is TGCAGTGCTACGCGGTCTGCTCAAGAGACCCAGTACTTC. It specifies CSATRSAQETQYF.

The chain has TRBV5-8 and TRBJ1-1; 9 nucleotides match TRBD1. Trimming removed 0 bases from V and 11 bases from J; junction bases left unmatched: 5. This CDR3 is 13 amino acids long. Germline CDR1 reads SGHTS; CDR2 reads YDEGEE. For the CDR3, the DNA is TGTGCCAGCAGCTTGGGACAGGGGGAAGGCGCTTTCTTT. Its translation: CASSLGQGEGAFF.

The chain uses TRBV9 and TRBJ1-2, with D possibly being TRBD1 (6 bases). Germline lookup yields CDR1 SGDLS and CDR2 YYNGEE. The CDR3 length is 15 residues. V dropped 3 bases and J dropped 8 bases, with 20 bases sitting between them. CDR3 in DNA: TGTGCCAGCAGCGCCCAAACTGATGGACAGTTCGGCTACACCTTC. This gives the protein CASSAQTDGQFGYTF.

For this clonotype: Possible read error: a much larger clone is one base away. The CDR3 spells CASSLQDRLTDTQYF. The CDR3 DNA reads as TGTGCCAGCAGCTTACAGGACAGGCTCACAGATACGCAGTATTTT. J is TRBJ2-3 and V is TRBV7-2; 7 positions agree with TRBD1. The V gene end was trimmed by 2 bases and the J gene end by 2 bases; junction bases not matched to a gene: 4. The CDR3 totals 15 residues. Germline V CDR1 and CDR2: SGHTA, FQGNSA.

The V gene is TRBV25-1, the J gene TRBJ2-3, with TRBD1 matching over 7 bases. V dropped 4 bases and J dropped 4; count of bases not matched to a gene: 11. The CDR3 contains 16 residues. Germline-derived CDR1 and CDR2 are MGHDK and SYGVNS. The CDR3 DNA follows: TGTGCCAGCAGTGCAAAAGACAGGGTTCCCCCAGATACGCAGTATTTT. Translating it yields CASSAKDRVPPDTQYF.

In this sample, this clonotype turned up a few times. J is TRBJ1-4 and V is TRBV20-1; D gene ambiguous. This CDR3 contains 13 residues. V dropped 5 bases and J dropped 1 base, with 8 bases sitting between them. Germline V gives CDR1 DFQATT, CDR2 SNEGSKA (reference sequence). This CDR3 is CSAVGRTNEKLFF. The CDR3 nucleotides read TGCAGTGCTGTAGGCAGAACTAATGAAAAACTGTTTTTT.

This clonotype came up a few times. The rearrangement uses TRBV5-1 and TRBJ1-2; 8 bases map to TRBD1. The CDR3 loop spans 17 amino acids. V lost 2 bases to trimming and J lost 7 bases; unmatched junction nucleotides: 16. The germline gives CDR1 SGHRS, CDR2 YFSETQ. CDR3 DNA: TGCGCCAGCAGCTTTTCCGGGACAGGCGTACGATCGGCTGGCTACACCTTC. Its protein is CASSFSGTGVRSAGYTF.

The V and J genes are TRBV10-3 and TRBJ2-1; D uncertain. The closer fit of TRBJ2-7 to the DNA end suggests the J call may be wrong. Germline V lookup: CDR1 ENHRY, CDR2 SYGVKD. The length of the CDR3 is 16 residues. The CDR3, as DNA: TGTGCCATCAGTGAGTCTTCGGTCCTTCGCTACAATGAGCAGTACTTC. Its protein is CAISESSVLRYNEQYF.

The chain joins TRBV7-9 to TRBJ1-2, with D uncertain. V was clipped by 2 bases and J by 6 bases, with 7 bases between them. The CDR3 contains 12 residues. Germline V gene sequence: CDR1 SEHNR, CDR2 FQNEAQ (reference sequence). The CDR3 DNA reads TGTGCCAGCAGCTTATACGGGCATGGCTACACCTTC. It encodes CASSLYGHGYTF. Using reference TRBV7-9 and TRBJ1-2 for the parts outside the CDR3, the full variable domain is DTGVSQNPRHKITKRGQNVTFRCDPISEHNRLYWYRQTLGQGPEFLTYFQNEAQLEKSRLLSDRFSAERPKGSFSTLEIQRTEQGDSAMYLCASSLYGHGYTFGSGTRLTVV.